The clone carrying this T cell receptor beta chain was observed many times. The antigen is not known. Relative to the germline gene, one junction end is altered; a read error may explain this. This sample was included in a study of regulatory T cells in long-lasting Graves disease. Documented time point: newly diagnosed GD, antithyroid drugs for less than 3 months. Extracted RNA from PBMCs served as the source of the TCR library. The patients included were those that came from an endocrinology department in Xi'an, China. TCR beta libraries were built with iRepertoire HTBI primers and Arm-PCR of CDR3 regions. Per the study methods: Throughout the samples, researchers identified 60 to 70 TRBV and 14 TRBJ segments. A single record per CDR3 protein comes from TCRdb applying MiXCR to the multiplex PCR reads. Here the V and J calls rest on TCRdb's processing, not on the authors' analysis. The sample lists about 220,000 distinct CDR3 sequences, roughly 18% occurring once.

Study-wide results and limits: Persistent Graves' disease cases displayed lower TCR diversity than newly diagnosed ones.

The sequence derives from a female donor with Graves disease. Sequenced here: peripheral blood mononuclear cells (PBMCs), sampled at new diagnosis, from a patient treated with antithyroid drugs.

Here the CDR3 reads CAISELRTDMNTEAFF. CDR3 nucleotide sequence: TGTGCCATCAGTGAGTTACGGACAGACATGAACACTGAGGCTTTCTTT. This chain joins TRBV10-3 and TRBJ1-1; weak D call: TRBD1 (6 bases). The CDR3 is 16 residues long. CDR1 ENHRY and CDR2 SYGVKD come from the germline V gene.